One and the same sample provided the 13 T cell receptor beta chains below, sequenced in a study of regulatory T cells in long-lasting Graves disease. Sample time point: newly diagnosed GD, antithyroid drugs for less than 3 months. PBMC-extracted RNA yielded the TCR library. In building TCR beta libraries, iRepertoire HTBI primers were used together with Arm-PCR of CDR3 regions. TCRdb reprocessed the multiplex PCR reads via MiXCR and lists one record per CDR3 protein. The data contain about 610,000 distinct CDR3 sequences, 16% of them seen just once; the ten biggest clones take up more than 10%. This same sample was also taken into another study, of T cells in Graves' hyperthyroidism and ophthalmopathy.

Here the sequenced sample was peripheral blood mononuclear cells (PBMCs), taken at new diagnosis, from a patient treated with antithyroid drugs. All receptors derive from a man aged 18 to 29 with Graves disease.

The sample holds many counts of this clonotype. The rearrangement links TRBV5-6 to TRBJ1-4; D uncertain. Germline-derived CDR1 and CDR2 are SGHDT and YYEEEE. CDR3 size: 12 residues. Trimming stripped 2 bases from V and 12 bases from J, with 11 bases between. DNA for the CDR3: TGTGCCAGCAGCTTCACGATGAGGGAACTGTTTTTT. This codes for CASSFTMRELFF. Using reference TRBV5-6 and TRBJ1-4 for the parts outside the CDR3, the full variable domain is DAGVTQSPTHLIKTRGQQVTLRCSPKSGHDTVSWYQQALGQGPQFIFQYYEEEERQRGNFPDRFSGHQFPNYSSELNVNALLLGDSALYLCASSFTMRELFFGSGTQLSVL.

This clonotype has ten or more counts. This chain joins TRBV11-2 and TRBJ2-5, with TRBD2 identical over 9 bases. V shed 4 bases and J 2 bases; nucleotides not matched to a gene: 5. This CDR3 is built from 15 residues. The germline V gene encodes CDR1 SGHAT and CDR2 FQNNGV. The CDR3 region is CASSSPTSGQETQYF. In nucleotides, the CDR3 is TGTGCCAGCAGCTCACCCACTAGCGGGCAAGAGACCCAGTACTTC.

This clonotype came up many times. The J gene is TRBJ2-7, the V gene TRBV13; 7 nucleotides line up with TRBD2. The CDR3 covers 14 residues. Trimming took 5 bases from V and 6 from J; bases not matched to a gene: 10. From germline, CDR1 is PRHDT and CDR2 FYEKMQ (reference sequence). This CDR3 is CASSPTHLAGEQYF. Here the CDR3 DNA reads TGTGCCAGCAGCCCAACCCACTTAGCGGGCGAGCAGTACTTC.

This clonotype appeared many times. CDR3 in DNA: TGTGCCAGCCGGACAGGGTCCGAGCAGTACTTC. It specifies CASRTGSEQYF. This chain joins TRBV2 and TRBJ2-7; 8 bases match TRBD1. V lost 8 bases, J lost 6 bases, and 3 bases stayed unmatched. This CDR3 contains 11 residues. Germline values: CDR1 SNHLY, CDR2 FYNNEI.

The chain employs TRBV20-1 and TRBJ2-3; 13 bases line up with TRBD2. The CDR3 is 17 residues long. Germline trimming cut 3 bases from V and 2 bases from J; bases unmatched to any gene: 8. CDR1 and CDR2 (germline): DFQATT, SNEGSKA (reference sequence). CDR3 sequence: CSARVVGLAGLTDTQYF. CDR3 in DNA: TGCAGTGCTAGGGTGGTGGGACTAGCGGGACTCACAGATACGCAGTATTTT.

This chain uses TRBV20-1 with TRBJ2-1; D is tentatively TRBD1 or TRBD2 (5 bases each). CDR3 length equals 14 residues. Germline lookup yields CDR1 DFQATT and CDR2 SNEGSKA (reference sequence). V was pared by 5 bases and J by 3 bases, with 14 bases between. This CDR3 is CSAGRGGYYNEQFF. CDR3 nucleotide sequence: TGCAGTGCTGGCCGGGGCGGATACTACAATGAGCAGTTCTTC.

This clonotype showed up many times. The genes are TRBV30 and TRBJ2-3; unclear D gene. Germline assignment: CDR1 GTSNPN and CDR2 SVGIG (reference sequence). Trimming took off 3 bases at V and 0 bases at J, with 7 bases between the two ends. CDR3 length: 13 amino acids. CDR3 bases: TGTGCCTGGAGCCTAGGGAGCACAGATACGCAGTATTTT. This sequence encodes CAWSLGSTDTQYF.

This clonotype was observed a handful of times. The chain links TRBV7-3 to TRBJ2-2; 11 positions agree with TRBD2. V shed 5 bases, J shed 3 bases, and the junction held 8 bases outside the gene matches. The CDR3 extends over 17 amino acids. Per the germline V gene, CDR1 is SGHTA and CDR2 is FQGTGA. The CDR3 reads CASSTYRGLADTGELFF. CDR3 DNA sequence: TGTGCCAGCAGCACCTATCGGGGACTAGCGGACACCGGGGAGCTGTTTTTT.

The V gene is TRBV9, the J gene TRBJ2-1, with 7 bases matching TRBD2. CDR1 SGDLS and CDR2 YYNGEE come from the germline V gene. Losses at the gene ends were 0 bases for V and 7 bases for J; bases not matched to a gene: 7. CDR3 size: 15 residues. CDR3: CASSVVAGEINEQFF. CDR3 nucleotide sequence: TGTGCCAGCAGCGTAGTGGCGGGAGAGATAAATGAGCAGTTCTTC.

The sample holds many counts of this clonotype. The chain combines TRBV7-2 with TRBJ2-1; tentative D call: TRBD2 (6 bases). The V gene lost 3 bases and the J gene lost 9 bases, with 9 bases spanning the gap. The length of the CDR3 is 12 residues. The germline CDR1 and CDR2 sequences are SGHTA and FQGNSA. The CDR3 coding sequence is TGTGCCAGCAGCTTTGCGGGGCGTGAGCAGTTCTTC. Translation: CASSFAGREQFF.

The chain links TRBV27 to TRBJ2-1; 8 positions match TRBD2. The CDR3 has 16 residues. The J segment lost 10 bases and the V segment lost 0 bases, leaving 11 bases of the junction unmatched. The V gene's germline CDR1 is MNHEY and CDR2 SMNVEV (reference sequence). The CDR3 spells CASSLSGQGSGEEQFF. DNA for the CDR3: TGTGCCAGCAGTTTATCGGGGCAGGGTAGCGGGGAGGAGCAGTTCTTC.

Concerning this clonotype itself: A much larger clone differs from this one at a single base, so this may be a read error. The gene calls are TRBV3-1 and TRBJ2-7; 9 bases align to TRBD1. CDR3 length: 16 residues. The germline CDR1 and CDR2 sequences are LGHDT and YNNKEL (reference sequence). CDR3 loop: CASSPIDGQGSYEQCF. CDR3 DNA sequence: TGTGCCAGCAGCCCAATCGACGGACAGGGGTCCTACGAGCAGTGCTTC.

This clonotype has more than one count but fewer than ten. The CDR3: CASSLGRRATLSTDTQYF. CDR3 DNA sequence: TGTGCCAGCAGCTTAGGTAGGCGGGCCACGCTAAGCACAGATACGCAGTATTTT. The V and J genes are TRBV11-2 and TRBJ2-3; TRBD2 is a possible D gene (5 bases). Germline assignment: CDR1 SGHAT and CDR2 FQNNGV. This CDR3 has 18 residues. The germline V and J ends were trimmed by 1 base and 0 bases, with 17 bases remaining between them.